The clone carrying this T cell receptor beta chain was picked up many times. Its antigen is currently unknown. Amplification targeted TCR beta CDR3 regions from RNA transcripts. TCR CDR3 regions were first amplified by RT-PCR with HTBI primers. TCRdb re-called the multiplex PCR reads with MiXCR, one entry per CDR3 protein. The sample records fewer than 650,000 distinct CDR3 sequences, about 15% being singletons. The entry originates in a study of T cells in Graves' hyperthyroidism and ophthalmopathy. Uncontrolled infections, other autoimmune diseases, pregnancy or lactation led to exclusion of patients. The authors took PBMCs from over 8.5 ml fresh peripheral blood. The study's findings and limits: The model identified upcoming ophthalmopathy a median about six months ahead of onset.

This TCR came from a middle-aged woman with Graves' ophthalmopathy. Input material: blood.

CDR3: CASSDSSGETQYF. DNA of the CDR3: TGTGCCAGCTCAGACAGTTCCGGAGAGACCCAGTACTTC. J is TRBJ2-5 and V is TRBV18, with TRBD1 as a possible D gene (5 bases). Germline V gives CDR1 KGHSH, CDR2 LQKENI. The CDR3 runs to 13 residues. With 5 bases removed from V and 4 bases from J, the gap between germline ends came to 11 bases.